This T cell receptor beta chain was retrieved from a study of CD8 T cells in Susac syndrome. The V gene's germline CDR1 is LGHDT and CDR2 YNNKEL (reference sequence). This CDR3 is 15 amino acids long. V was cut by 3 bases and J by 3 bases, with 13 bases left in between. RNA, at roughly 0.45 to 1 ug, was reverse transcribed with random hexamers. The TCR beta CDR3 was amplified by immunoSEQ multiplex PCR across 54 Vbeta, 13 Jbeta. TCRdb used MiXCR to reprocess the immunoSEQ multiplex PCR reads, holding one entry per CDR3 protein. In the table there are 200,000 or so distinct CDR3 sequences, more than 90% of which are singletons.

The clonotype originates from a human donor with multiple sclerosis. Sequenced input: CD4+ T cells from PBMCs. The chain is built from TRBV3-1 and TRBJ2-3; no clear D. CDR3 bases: TGTGCCAGCAGCCACGTCGGAGACCCGACAGATACGCAGTATTTT. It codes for CASSHVGDPTDTQYF.